This T cell receptor beta chain was captured by sequencing in a study of Graves' ophthalmopathy and Graves' hyperthyroidism. RNA transcripts yielded amplified TCR beta CDR3 regions. Scientists carried out first-round RT-PCR using HTBI primers and then a second-round multiplex PCR. TCRdb recomputed calls from the multiplex PCR reads with MiXCR, one row per CDR3 protein. Here the sample spans over 450,000 distinct CDR3 sequences, roughly 14% being singletons. Trimming pared 7 bases from V and 2 bases from J, leaving 8 bases between. The CDR3 runs to 13 residues. This clonotype was seen many times. The receptor was derived from a woman younger than 45 with Graves' ophthalmopathy. The sample consisted of blood. J is TRBJ2-2 and V is TRBV12-3 or TRBV12-4; D not resolved. The CDR3 region has the DNA TGTGCCAGCACCCCCATTAACACCGGGGAGCTGTTTTTT. This gives the protein CASTPINTGELFF.